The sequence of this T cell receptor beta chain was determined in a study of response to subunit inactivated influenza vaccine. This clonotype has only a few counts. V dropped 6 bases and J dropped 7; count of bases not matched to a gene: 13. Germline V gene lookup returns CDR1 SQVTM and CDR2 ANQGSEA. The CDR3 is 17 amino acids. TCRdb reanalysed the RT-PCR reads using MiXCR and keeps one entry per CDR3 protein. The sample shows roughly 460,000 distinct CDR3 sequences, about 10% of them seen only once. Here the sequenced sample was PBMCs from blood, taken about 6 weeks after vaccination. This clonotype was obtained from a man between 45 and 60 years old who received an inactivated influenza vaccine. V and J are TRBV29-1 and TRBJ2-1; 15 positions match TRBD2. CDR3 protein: CSVGTSGGSFGGNEQFF. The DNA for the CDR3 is TGCAGCGTGGGGACTAGCGGGGGGTCCTTCGGAGGTAATGAGCAGTTCTTC.